A single sample is the source of the 22 T cell receptor beta chains below, sequenced in a study of CD8 T cells in ankylosing spondylitis. One entry per CDR3 protein, called by TCRdb with MiXCR from the 5' RACE reads. The data hold 30,000 to 45,000 distinct CDR3 sequences, with over 10% observed a single time. The sample comprised synovial fluid, either unsorted or a sorted T cell fraction (not recorded which). Receptors were obtained from a male donor with ankylosing spondylitis.

This clonotype was seen a few times. The rearrangement joins TRBV18 to TRBJ2-7; D perhaps matches TRBD1 (6 bases). CDR3 size: 16 residues. In germline, CDR1 is KGHSH, CDR2 LQKENI. Trimming removed 3 bases at V and 4 bases at J, with 19 bases between. The CDR3 DNA reads TGTGCCAGCTCACCGATGATTGGGGACATAACTTACGAGCAGTACTTC. This translates into CASSPMIGDITYEQYF. The full variable domain, in which reference TRBV18 and TRBJ2-7 provide the parts outside the CDR3, is NAGVMQNPRHLVRRRGQEARLRCSPMKGHSHVYWYRQLPEEGLKFMVYLQKENIIDESGMPKERFSAEFPKEGPSILRIQQVVRGDSAAYFCASSPMIGDITYEQYFGPGTRLTVT.

This clonotype was counted a few times. The genes are TRBV7-8 and TRBJ2-5, with D perhaps TRBD1 (5 bases). There are 15 residues in the CDR3. CDR1 and CDR2 from the germline V gene are SGHVS and FQNEAQ. V was trimmed by 5 bases and J by 2 bases, leaving 15 bases between them. The CDR3 coding sequence is TGTGCCAGCAGCCCTTATGTGGGGCCTCAAGAGACCCAGTACTTC. This encodes CASSPYVGPQETQYF.

This clonotype occurred a few times. This chain connects TRBV19 to TRBJ2-6; TRBD1 or TRBD2 may be the D gene (5 bases each). CDR3 size: 15 residues. Trimming removed 4 bases at V and 4 bases at J, with 11 bases between. Germline loops: CDR1 LNHDA, CDR2 SQIVND (reference sequence). CDR3 in amino acids: CASSRGVYGANVLTF. For the CDR3, the DNA is TGTGCCAGTAGTAGAGGGGTTTACGGGGCCAACGTCCTGACTTTC.

This clonotype was detected only a few times. The V call is TRBV6-2 or TRBV6-3, the J call TRBJ2-3; D unclear. The V and J ends lost 0 bases and 2 bases respectively, with 15 bases between them. Germline CDR1 and CDR2: MNHEY and SVGEGT. This CDR3 region has 17 residues. The CDR3 DNA reads as TGTGCCAGCAGTTACTCGAGGCCCCGTTCCCCCACAGATACGCAGTATTTT. Amino acid sequence: CASSYSRPRSPTDTQYF.

The gene calls are TRBV4-3 and TRBJ2-2; D unresolved. The CDR3 consists of 16 residues. CDR1 is LGHNA, CDR2 YSLEER, per germline. Trimming stripped 0 bases from V and 3 bases from J, with 11 bases between. The CDR3 sequence: CASSQDQRRYTGELFF. The CDR3 nucleotides are TGCGCCAGCAGCCAAGATCAGCGACGCTACACCGGGGAGCTGTTTTTT.

This clonotype appeared many times. This CDR3 is CSARVLDTEAFF. In DNA form, the CDR3 reads TGCAGTGCTAGAGTGCTCGACACTGAAGCTTTCTTT. V usage is TRBV20-1 and J usage is TRBJ1-1; D is unclear. Trimming pared 1 base from V and 3 bases from J, leaving 6 bases between. CDR3 length: 12 residues. Germline V gene lookup returns CDR1 DFQATT and CDR2 SNEGSKA (reference sequence).

This clonotype was found a few times. This chain uses TRBV6-5 with TRBJ2-1; 9 bases map to TRBD2. In germline, CDR1 is MNHEY, CDR2 SVGAGI. This CDR3 is 17 amino acids long. V trimming: 2 bases; J trimming: 8 bases; junction bases outside the gene matches: 13. This chain's CDR3 is CASSYNRRGRAFHEQFF. CDR3 DNA sequence: TGTGCCAGCAGTTACAATCGGCGCGGGAGGGCTTTCCATGAGCAGTTCTTC.

This clonotype was seen more than once but under ten times. This chain uses TRBV14 with TRBJ1-2, with D tentatively TRBD1 (6 bases). Trimming shortened V by 0 bases and J by 8 bases, and 19 bases separated the two germline ends. Germline CDR1 is SGHDN and CDR2 is FVKESK. The CDR3 runs 16 residues. The CDR3 sequence: CASSQDVRGASGGYTF. The CDR3 bases are TGTGCCAGCAGCCAAGATGTCAGGGGCGCCTCGGGGGGCTACACCTTC.

J is TRBJ1-1 and V is TRBV9, with TRBD1 identical over 11 bases. The CDR3 loop spans 17 amino acids. Looked up from germline, CDR1 is SGDLS and CDR2 is YYNGEE. Trimming at V came to 3 bases and at J to 1 base, leaving 8 bases not matched to a gene. The CDR3 loop reads CASSEGTGGTQNTEAFF. The CDR3 coding sequence is TGTGCCAGCAGCGAAGGGACAGGGGGAACCCAGAACACTGAAGCTTTCTTT.

The CDR3 sequence is CASRLGAGITEAFF. CDR3 sequence (DNA): TGTGCCAGCAGATTAGGAGCAGGCATCACTGAAGCTTTCTTT. The chain couples TRBV27 to TRBJ1-1; unclear D gene. The ends were cut back, 6 bases at V and 4 bases at J, with 15 bases in the middle. Germline lookup yields CDR1 MNHEY and CDR2 SMNVEV (reference sequence). The CDR3 is made up of 14 amino acids.

This clonotype was found many times. The chain has TRBV12-3 or TRBV12-4 and TRBJ2-7, with 8 bases matching TRBD2. V gave up 3 bases and J gave up 4 bases; unmatched junction bases: 2. The CDR3 extends over 13 amino acids. The chain's CDR3 is CASSFAGGYEQYF. CDR3 nucleotides: TGTGCCAGCAGTTTCGCGGGAGGATACGAGCAGTACTTC.

The rearrangement uses TRBV5-5 and TRBJ2-7, with TRBD2 identical over 11 bases. Germline V CDR1 and CDR2: SGHKS, YYEKEE (reference sequence). V was clipped by 5 bases and J by 2 bases; unmatched bases: 9. The CDR3 runs to 16 residues. CDR3 amino acids: CASSGLAGGSPYEQYF. The CDR3 coding sequence is TGTGCCAGCAGTGGTCTAGCGGGGGGCTCCCCCTACGAGCAGTACTTC.

There are a few counts of this clonotype. The chain recombines TRBV7-8 with TRBJ2-7; D ambiguous. This CDR3 spans 14 amino acids. V shed 1 base and J shed 2 bases, with 9 bases lying between them. The germline gives CDR1 SGHVS, CDR2 FQNEAQ. The CDR3 DNA reads TGTGCCAGCAGCTTAGGTCAGCCAACCTACGAGCAGTACTTC. This gives the protein CASSLGQPTYEQYF.

At least ten counts were recorded for this clonotype. The V call is TRBV4-2, the J call TRBJ1-2; D gene ambiguous. Germline V lookup: CDR1 LGHNA, CDR2 YNFKEQ. The CDR3 contains 15 residues. V lost 2 bases and J 0 bases, leaving 10 bases between the germline ends. The CDR3: CASSQRHASNYGYTF. CDR3 sequence (DNA): TGTGCCAGCAGCCAAAGACATGCATCTAACTATGGCTACACCTTC.

This clonotype was detected a few times. The rearrangement links TRBV27 to TRBJ2-1; 7 nucleotides line up with TRBD2. Germline V gives CDR1 MNHEY, CDR2 SMNVEV (reference sequence). Trimming cost V 4 bases and J 6 bases; bases outside gene matches: 9. The CDR3 length is 15 residues. The CDR3 region is CASSSLAGASNEQFF. CDR3 nucleotides: TGTGCCAGCAGTTCCCTCGCGGGAGCGAGCAATGAGCAGTTCTTC.

In its sample, this clonotype was seen many times. The chain links TRBV10-3 to TRBJ2-3; D is ambiguous. Germline V gene data show CDR1 as ENHRY and CDR2 as SYGVKD. Trimming stripped 6 bases from V and 1 base from J, with 2 bases between. The CDR3 loop spans 11 amino acids. CDR3 coding DNA: TGTGCCATCAGCCGCACAGATACGCAGTATTTT. This codes for CAISRTDTQYF.

This clonotype occurred many times. The CDR3 DNA reads as TGTGCCAGCTCCCCCGGGACTGACTTAACTAGCACAGATACGCAGTATTTT. This encodes CASSPGTDLTSTDTQYF. The V and J genes are TRBV18 and TRBJ2-3; D may be TRBD2 (6 bases). V lost 6 bases, J lost 0 bases, and 19 bases lay in between. Germline V gene sequence: CDR1 KGHSH, CDR2 LQKENI. The CDR3 totals 17 residues.

This clonotype was detected only a few times. The chain links TRBV5-6 to TRBJ2-5; D uncertain. V lost 4 bases and J lost 5, with 12 bases in between. Germline V gene data show CDR1 as SGHDT and CDR2 as YYEEEE. CDR3 size: 13 residues. The chain's CDR3 is CASSLPGWETQYF. CDR3 coding DNA: TGTGCCAGCAGCCTACCCGGATGGGAGACCCAGTACTTC.

This clonotype was seen many times. This chain links TRBV7-3 with TRBJ2-1; unclear D gene. Germline CDR1 is SGHTA and CDR2 is FQGTGA. CDR3 length: 15 residues. V lost 2 bases to trimming and J lost 0 bases, with 8 bases between them. The CDR3 loop is CASSLWGSSYNEQFF. The CDR3 DNA sequence: TGTGCCAGCAGCTTATGGGGAAGCTCCTACAATGAGCAGTTCTTC.

This clonotype was seen ten or more times. The CDR3 sequence: CASTFRQGASYEQYF. As DNA, the CDR3 is TGTGCCAGCACTTTTAGACAGGGTGCCTCCTACGAGCAGTACTTC. The chain has TRBV28 and TRBJ2-7; 7 positions agree with TRBD1. This CDR3 comprises 15 residues. Looked up from germline, CDR1 is MDHEN and CDR2 is SYDVKM. The junction had 9 bases not matched to a gene; V was cut back by 7 bases and J by 0 bases. The variable domain in full, completed from reference TRBV28 and TRBJ2-7, reads DVKVTQSSRYLVKRTGEKVFLECVQDMDHENMFWYRQDPGLGLRLIYFSYDVKMKEKGDIPEGYSVSREKKERFSLILESASTNQTSMYLCASTFRQGASYEQYFGPGTRLTVT.

The chain has TRBV25-1 and TRBJ1-4, with TRBD1 as a possible D gene (6 bases). With 0 bases removed from V and 5 bases from J, the gap between germline ends came to 16 bases. Germline V CDR1 and CDR2: MGHDK, SYGVNS. CDR3 length: 17 residues. CDR3 DNA sequence: TGTGCCAGCAGTGAATATCCCGCGACAGGATTCAATGAAAAACTGTTTTTT. This encodes CASSEYPATGFNEKLFF.

This clonotype has at least ten counts. V is TRBV11-2 and J is TRBJ2-7; 7 bases match TRBD2. The germline gives CDR1 SGHAT, CDR2 FQNNGV. CDR3 length equals 15 residues. Trimming took 1 base from V and 4 from J; bases not matched to a gene: 7. The CDR3 DNA reads TGTGCCAGCAGCTTAGGGGCGGGAGATCGGTACGAGCAGTACTTC. Amino acids: CASSLGAGDRYEQYF.